This T cell receptor beta chain was captured in a study of blood T cell repertoires in COVID-19. Study information: Some COVID-19 samples were acute and others convalescent; all came from the United States, Italy and Spain.

Per the germline V gene, CDR1 is LGHDT and CDR2 is YNNKEL (reference sequence). The CDR3 totals 16 residues. The V gene lost 4 bases and the J gene lost 2 bases, with 16 bases spanning the gap. Some clones are missing from TCRdb's copy, which holds only in-frame ones; the method was immunoSEQ multiplex PCR. The sample consists of 250,000 or so clones, 70% to 90% of them appearing once. The chain couples TRBV3-1 (or the pseudogene TRBV3-2) to TRBJ2-3; D is perhaps TRBD2 (5 bases). The clonotype was recovered from a woman in her thirties with COVID-19, enrolled during active disease. What was sequenced was peripheral blood. The CDR3 bases are TGTGCCAGCAGCCCCTCGGGGTCGACAACCACAGATACGCAGTATTTT. The encoded protein is CASSPSGSTTTDTQYF.